Each of the 8 T cell receptor beta chains below was sequenced from the same sample in a study of CD8 T cells in Susac syndrome. Random hexamers were used to reverse transcribe the RNA input (about 0.5 to 1 ug). TCRdb used MiXCR to reprocess the immunoSEQ multiplex PCR reads, holding one entry per CDR3 protein. The sample holds 250,000 or so distinct CDR3 sequences, 90% to 95% seen once. The source material was CD4+ T cells from PBMCs. These receptors all come from a human donor with multiple sclerosis.

V gene TRBV7-3 combines with J gene TRBJ2-5; tentatively, D is TRBD1 (6 bases). The length of the CDR3 is 16 residues. Germline assignment: CDR1 SGHTA and CDR2 FQGTGA. Trimming took off 6 bases at V and 4 bases at J, with 21 bases between the two ends. The CDR3 here is CASSAGAPFSGETQYF. CDR3 coding DNA: TGTGCCAGCAGTGCAGGGGCCCCGTTCAGCGGAGAGACCCAGTACTTC.

The chain couples TRBV19 to TRBJ1-3; D not resolved. The CDR3 is made up of 16 amino acids. Trimming stripped 6 bases from V and 3 bases from J, with 18 bases between. Germline V gene data show CDR1 as LNHDA and CDR2 as SQIVND (reference sequence). The CDR3 coding sequence is TGTGCCAGTAGAGGCCACGGGCTATCGGATGGAAACACCATATATTTT. This gives the protein CASRGHGLSDGNTIYF.

This clonotype was counted only a few times. The V and J genes are TRBV4-1 and TRBJ1-2, with TRBD1 identical over 10 bases. CDR1 is MGHRA, CDR2 YSYEKL, per germline. This CDR3 comprises 16 residues. J lost 4 bases, V lost 1 base, and 6 bases had no gene match. CDR3 sequence reads: CASSQAGTGDSYGYTF. DNA for the CDR3: TGCGCCAGCAGCCAAGCAGGGACAGGGGATTCCTATGGCTACACCTTC.

V and J are TRBV9 and TRBJ2-7; the D gene is possibly TRBD1 (7 bases). Germline-derived CDR1 and CDR2 are SGDLS and YYNGEE. The V end lost 3 bases, the J end lost 6 bases, and 10 bases lay between the germline ends. There are 12 residues in the CDR3. DNA of the CDR3: TGTGCCAGCAGCGCAGGGGGGTTCGAGCAGTACTTC. It yields the protein CASSAGGFEQYF. The full variable domain, rest sourced from reference TRBV9 and TRBJ2-7, is DSGVTQTPKHLITATGQRVTLRCSPRSGDLSVYWYQQSLDQGLQFLIQYYNGEERAKGNILERFSAQQFPDLHSELNLSSLELGDSALYFCASSAGGFEQYFGPGTRLTVT.

The chain joins TRBV10-3 to TRBJ1-1, with D uncertain. V gave up 0 bases and J gave up 1 base, with 18 bases separating them. The CDR3 is 18 amino acids. Germline loops: CDR1 ENHRY, CDR2 SYGVKD. The CDR3 protein is CAISESDPLLDSNTEAFF. CDR3 nucleotide sequence: TGTGCCATCAGTGAGTCGGACCCCCTCCTTGATTCGAACACTGAAGCTTTCTTT.

The chain recombines TRBV7-8 with TRBJ2-7; 9 nucleotides line up with TRBD1. V shed 5 bases, J shed 7 bases, and the junction held 6 bases outside the gene matches. This CDR3 spans 13 amino acids. Germline assignment: CDR1 SGHVS and CDR2 FQNEAQ. For the CDR3, the DNA is TGTGCCAGCAGCCCAGGACAGGGGCGGGAGCAGTACGTC. As protein: CASSPGQGREQYV.

The chain is built from TRBV30 and TRBJ1-2, with D perhaps matching TRBD1 (6 bases). Trimming pared 4 bases from V and 0 bases from J, leaving 6 bases between. The CDR3 spans 12 residues. The V gene's germline CDR1 is GTSNPN and CDR2 SVGIG (reference sequence). The CDR3 spells CAWTGANYGYTF. The CDR3 region has the DNA TGTGCCTGGACAGGGGCTAACTATGGCTACACCTTC.

The rearrangement uses TRBV11-1 and TRBJ2-1; maybe TRBD1 (7 bases). In germline, CDR1 is SGHAT, CDR2 FQDESV (reference sequence). The germline V and J ends were trimmed by 5 bases and 7 bases, with 15 bases remaining between them. The CDR3 covers 14 residues. In DNA, the CDR3 is TGTGCCAGCAGCCAAAACAGGGGAGGTAATGAGCAGTTCTTC. This sequence encodes CASSQNRGGNEQFF. The variable domain in full, with the rest retrieved from reference TRBV11-1 and TRBJ2-1, is EAEVAQSPRYKITEKSQAVAFWCDPISGHATLYWYRQILGQGPELLVQFQDESVVDDSQLPKDRFSAERLKGVDSTLKIQPAELGDSAMYLCASSQNRGGNEQFFGPGTRLTVL.